This T cell receptor (beta chain) was found in a study of technical replicates of blood from a handful of donors. Assay used: immunoSEQ multiplex PCR; TCRdb lists only in-frame clones, some missing. The sample shows more than 45,000 clones, around 96% of them seen only once. Deletions cut 5 bases from V and 2 bases from J, with 12 bases between. In germline, CDR1 is SGHTA, CDR2 FQGTGA. This CDR3 has 14 amino acids. The sample taken for sequencing was PBMCs. This sequence joins TRBV7-3 and TRBJ1-1; a possible D gene is TRBD1 (6 bases). The origin of this receptor is a human donor in good health. Some clones in this sample may be carry-over from other donors' samples. The CDR3 nucleotides are TGTGCCAGCAGCACAGGGACGGCAAACACTGAAGCTTTCTTT. It translates to CASSTGTANTEAFF.